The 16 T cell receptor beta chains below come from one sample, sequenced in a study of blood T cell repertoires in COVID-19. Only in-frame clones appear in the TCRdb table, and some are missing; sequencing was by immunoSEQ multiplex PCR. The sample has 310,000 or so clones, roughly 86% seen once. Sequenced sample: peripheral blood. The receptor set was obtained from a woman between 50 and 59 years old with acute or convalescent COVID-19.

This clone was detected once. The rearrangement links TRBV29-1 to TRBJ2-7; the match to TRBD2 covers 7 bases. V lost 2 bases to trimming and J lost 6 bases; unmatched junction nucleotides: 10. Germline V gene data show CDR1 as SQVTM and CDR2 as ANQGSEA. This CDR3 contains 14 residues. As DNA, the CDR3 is TGCAGCGTTGAAACCCGCCTAGCGGTTCGCGAGCAGTACTTC. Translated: CSVETRLAVREQYF.

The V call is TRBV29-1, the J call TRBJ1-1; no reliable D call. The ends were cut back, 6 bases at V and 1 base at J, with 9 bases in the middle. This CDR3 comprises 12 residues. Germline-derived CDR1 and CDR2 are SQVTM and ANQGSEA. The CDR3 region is CSVHRRNTEAFF. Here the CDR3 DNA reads TGCAGCGTGCACCGGAGGAACACTGAAGCTTTCTTT. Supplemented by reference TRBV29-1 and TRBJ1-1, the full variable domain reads SAVISQKPSRDICQRGTSLTIQCQVDSQVTMMFWYRQQPGQSLTLIATANQGSEATYESGFVIDKFPISRPNLTFSTLTVSNMSPEDSSIYLCSVHRRNTEAFFGQGTRLTVV.

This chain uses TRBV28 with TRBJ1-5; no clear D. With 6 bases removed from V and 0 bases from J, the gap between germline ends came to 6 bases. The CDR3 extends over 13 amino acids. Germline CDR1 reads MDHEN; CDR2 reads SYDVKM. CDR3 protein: CASRTYSNQPQHF. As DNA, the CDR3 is TGTGCCAGCAGGACATATAGCAATCAGCCCCAGCATTTT.

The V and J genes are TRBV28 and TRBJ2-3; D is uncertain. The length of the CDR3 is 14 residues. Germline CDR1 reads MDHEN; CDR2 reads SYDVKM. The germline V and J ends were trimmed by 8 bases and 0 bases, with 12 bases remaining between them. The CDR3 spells CASYTLSSTDTQYF. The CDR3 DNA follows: TGTGCCAGCTACACCCTCTCTAGCACAGATACGCAGTATTTT. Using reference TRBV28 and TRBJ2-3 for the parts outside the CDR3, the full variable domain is DVKVTQSSRYLVKRTGEKVFLECVQDMDHENMFWYRQDPGLGLRLIYFSYDVKMKEKGDIPEGYSVSREKKERFSLILESASTNQTSMYLCASYTLSSTDTQYFGPGTRLTVL.

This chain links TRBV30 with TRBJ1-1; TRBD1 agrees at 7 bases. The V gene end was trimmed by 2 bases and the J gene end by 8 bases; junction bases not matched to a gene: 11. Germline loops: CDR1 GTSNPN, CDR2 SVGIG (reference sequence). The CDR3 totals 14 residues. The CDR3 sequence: CAWSTRGQTVEAFF. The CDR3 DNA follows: TGTGCCTGGAGTACGCGGGGACAGACCGTGGAAGCTTTCTTT.

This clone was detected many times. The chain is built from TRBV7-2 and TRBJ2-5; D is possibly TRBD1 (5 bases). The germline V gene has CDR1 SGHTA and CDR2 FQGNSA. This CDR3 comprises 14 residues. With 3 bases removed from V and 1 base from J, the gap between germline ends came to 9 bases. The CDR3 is CASSLGQLQETQYF. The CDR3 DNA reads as TGTGCCAGCAGCTTGGGGCAGCTCCAAGAGACCCAGTACTTC.

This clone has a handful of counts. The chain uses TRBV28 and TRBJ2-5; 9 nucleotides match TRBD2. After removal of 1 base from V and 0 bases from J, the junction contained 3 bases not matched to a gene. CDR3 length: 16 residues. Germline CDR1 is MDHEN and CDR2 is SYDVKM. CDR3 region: CASSLSAGGYQETQYF. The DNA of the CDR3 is TGTGCCAGCAGTTTATCGGCGGGAGGGTACCAAGAGACCCAGTACTTC.

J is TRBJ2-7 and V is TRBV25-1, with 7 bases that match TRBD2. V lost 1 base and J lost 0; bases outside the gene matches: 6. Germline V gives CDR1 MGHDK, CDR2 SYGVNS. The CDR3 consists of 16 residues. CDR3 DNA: TGTGCCAGCAGTGAATTTGGGGGGGGGAGCTCCTACGAGCAGTACTTC. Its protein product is CASSEFGGGSSYEQYF.

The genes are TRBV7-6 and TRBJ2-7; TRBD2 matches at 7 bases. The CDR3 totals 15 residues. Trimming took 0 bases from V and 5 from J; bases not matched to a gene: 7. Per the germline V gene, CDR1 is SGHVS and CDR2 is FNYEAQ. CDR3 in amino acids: CASSLASGRANEQYF. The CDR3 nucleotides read TGTGCCAGCAGCTTAGCATCTGGGAGGGCTAACGAGCAGTACTTC.

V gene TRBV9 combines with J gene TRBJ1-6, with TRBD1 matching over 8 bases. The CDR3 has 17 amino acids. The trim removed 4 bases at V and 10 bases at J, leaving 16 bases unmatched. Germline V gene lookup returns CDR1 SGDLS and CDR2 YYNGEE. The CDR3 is CASSPGTGYLGGSPLHF. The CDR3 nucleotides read TGTGCCAGCAGCCCCGGGACAGGATATTTGGGGGGCTCACCCCTCCACTTT. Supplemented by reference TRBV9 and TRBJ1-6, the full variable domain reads DSGVTQTPKHLITATGQRVTLRCSPRSGDLSVYWYQQSLDQGLQFLIQYYNGEERAKGNILERFSAQQFPDLHSELNLSSLELGDSALYFCASSPGTGYLGGSPLHFGNGTRLTVT.

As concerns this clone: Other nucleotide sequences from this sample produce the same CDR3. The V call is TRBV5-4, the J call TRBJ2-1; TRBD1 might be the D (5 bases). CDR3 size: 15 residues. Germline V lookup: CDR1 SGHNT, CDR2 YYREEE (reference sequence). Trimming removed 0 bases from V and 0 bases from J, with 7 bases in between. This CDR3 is CASSLGQGSYNEQFF. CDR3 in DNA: TGTGCCAGCAGCTTGGGGCAGGGCTCCTACAATGAGCAGTTCTTC.

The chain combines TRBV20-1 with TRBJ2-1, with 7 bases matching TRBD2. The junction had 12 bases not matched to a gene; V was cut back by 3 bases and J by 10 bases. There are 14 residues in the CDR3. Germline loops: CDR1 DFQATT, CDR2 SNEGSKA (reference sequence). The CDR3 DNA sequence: TGCAGTGCTAGTCGGACTAGTGGGCCCTCGGAGCAGTTCTTC. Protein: CSASRTSGPSEQFF.

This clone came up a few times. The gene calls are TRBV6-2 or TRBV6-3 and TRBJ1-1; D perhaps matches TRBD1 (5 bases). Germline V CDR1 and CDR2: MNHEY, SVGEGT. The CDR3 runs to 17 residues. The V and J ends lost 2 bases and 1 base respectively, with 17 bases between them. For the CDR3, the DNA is TGTGCCAGCAGTTACATTACTCGGGGGATTGAGAACACTGAAGCTTTCTTT. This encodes CASSYITRGIENTEAFF.

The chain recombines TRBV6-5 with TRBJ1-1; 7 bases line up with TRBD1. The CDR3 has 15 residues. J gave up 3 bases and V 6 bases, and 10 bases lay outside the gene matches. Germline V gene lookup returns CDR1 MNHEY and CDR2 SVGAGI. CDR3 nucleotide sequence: TGTGCCAGCAGCCCCTCAGGGGGTTGGGACACTGAAGCTTTCTTT. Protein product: CASSPSGGWDTEAFF.

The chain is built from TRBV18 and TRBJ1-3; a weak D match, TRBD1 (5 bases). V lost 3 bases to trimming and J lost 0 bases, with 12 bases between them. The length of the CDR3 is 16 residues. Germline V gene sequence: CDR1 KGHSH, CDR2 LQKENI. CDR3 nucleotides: TGTGCCAGCTCACCCCGGCCAGGGTTCTCTGGAAACACCATATATTTT. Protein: CASSPRPGFSGNTIYF.

CDR3 in DNA: TGTGCCAGCAGCCCAACAGTGACCTCTGGAAACACCATATATTTT. Its protein product is CASSPTVTSGNTIYF. The chain joins TRBV3-1 (or the pseudogene TRBV3-2) to TRBJ1-3; D gene uncertain. The CDR3 has 15 amino acids. Germline CDR1 reads LGHDT; CDR2 reads YNNKEL (reference sequence). The germline V and J ends were trimmed by 4 bases and 0 bases, with 10 bases remaining between them.